This T cell receptor beta chain was obtained from a study of early T cells in non-severe SARS-CoV-2 infection. For the study at large: Sequencing used unsorted whole-blood bulk RNA, so chains lack pairing. Regarding the study as a whole: Anti-spike CD8 responses were favored by VDJdb matching, which missed private and CD4 specificities.

Researchers attached unique molecular identifiers to individual cDNA molecules. One entry per CDR3 protein, called by TCRdb with MiXCR from the 5' RACE reads. The sample has approximately 32,000 distinct CDR3 sequences, 3.9% seen once. This clonotype was seen ten or more times. Its specificity is not known. No conserved phenylalanine or tryptophan is present at the end of the CDR3, so a read error is the likely explanation. No DNA is shown, since the ends of the CDR3 on it are uncertain; the CDR3 is the one TCRdb lists. This receptor was identified in an adult who was a healthcare worker with PCR-confirmed SARS-CoV-2 infection or an uninfected control (not recorded which). The sequenced sample was whole blood.

CDR3 protein: CASSYSNPVTTSGWD. The rearrangement joins TRBV6-2 or TRBV6-3 to TRBJ2-1; the table's D call of TRBD2 was not tested on the DNA. Termini included, the CDR3 measures 15 amino acids. The germline CDR1 and CDR2 sequences are MNHEY and SVGEGT.